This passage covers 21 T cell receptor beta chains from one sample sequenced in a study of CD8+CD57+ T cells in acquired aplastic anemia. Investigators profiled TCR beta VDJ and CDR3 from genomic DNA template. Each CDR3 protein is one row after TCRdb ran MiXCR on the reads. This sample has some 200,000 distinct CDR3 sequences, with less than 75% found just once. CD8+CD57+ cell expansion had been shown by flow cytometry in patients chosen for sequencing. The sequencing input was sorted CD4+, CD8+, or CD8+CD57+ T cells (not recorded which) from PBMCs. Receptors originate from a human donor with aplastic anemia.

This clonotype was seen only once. DNA of the CDR3: TGTGCCAGCGGACAGGGGGACAATCAGCCCCAGCATTTT. Protein: CASGQGDNQPQHF. This chain joins TRBV2 and TRBJ1-5, with TRBD1 identical over 10 bases. The V segment lost 8 bases and the J segment 3 bases; nucleotides outside the gene matches: 1. This CDR3 is built from 13 residues. Per germline, CDR1 SNHLY and CDR2 FYNNEI.

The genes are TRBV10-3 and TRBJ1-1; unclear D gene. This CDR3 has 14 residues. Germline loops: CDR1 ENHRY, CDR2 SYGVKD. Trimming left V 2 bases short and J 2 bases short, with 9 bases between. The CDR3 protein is CAISEGSGNTEAFF. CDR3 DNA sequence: TGTGCCATCAGTGAGGGGAGCGGTAACACTGAAGCTTTCTTT.

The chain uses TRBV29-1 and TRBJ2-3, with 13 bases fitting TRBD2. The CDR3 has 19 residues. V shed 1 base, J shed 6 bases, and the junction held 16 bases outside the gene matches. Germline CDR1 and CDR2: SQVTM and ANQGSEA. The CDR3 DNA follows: TGCAGCGTTGAAGCGGGGTTTGGGACTAGCGGGGCCCTTCAGGATACGCAGTATTTT. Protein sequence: CSVEAGFGTSGALQDTQYF.

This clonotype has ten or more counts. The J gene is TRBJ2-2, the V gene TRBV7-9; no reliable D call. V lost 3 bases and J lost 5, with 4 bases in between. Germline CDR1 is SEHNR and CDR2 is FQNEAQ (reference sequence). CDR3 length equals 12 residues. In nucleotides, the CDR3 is TGTGCCAGCAGCTTTTTTACCGGGGAGCTGTTTTTT. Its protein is CASSFFTGELFF.

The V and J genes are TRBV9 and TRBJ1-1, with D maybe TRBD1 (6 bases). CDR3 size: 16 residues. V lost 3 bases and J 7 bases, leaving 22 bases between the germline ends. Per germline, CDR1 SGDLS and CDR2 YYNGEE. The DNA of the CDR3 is TGTGCCAGCAGCGCGGGCGGGGGGGGGCGGGATGGTGAAGCTTTCTTT. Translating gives CASSAGGGGRDGEAFF.

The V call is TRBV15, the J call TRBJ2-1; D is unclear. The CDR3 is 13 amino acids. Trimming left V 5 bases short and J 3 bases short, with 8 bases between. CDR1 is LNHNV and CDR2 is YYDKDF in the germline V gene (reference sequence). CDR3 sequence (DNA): TGTGCCACCAGCCCCAGCGTCTACAATGAGCAGTTCTTC. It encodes CATSPSVYNEQFF.

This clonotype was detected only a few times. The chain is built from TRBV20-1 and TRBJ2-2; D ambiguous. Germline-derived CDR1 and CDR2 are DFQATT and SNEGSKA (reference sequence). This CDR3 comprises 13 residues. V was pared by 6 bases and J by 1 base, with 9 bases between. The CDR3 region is CSATNRNTGELFF. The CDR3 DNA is TGCAGTGCAACTAACAGGAACACCGGGGAGCTGTTTTTT.

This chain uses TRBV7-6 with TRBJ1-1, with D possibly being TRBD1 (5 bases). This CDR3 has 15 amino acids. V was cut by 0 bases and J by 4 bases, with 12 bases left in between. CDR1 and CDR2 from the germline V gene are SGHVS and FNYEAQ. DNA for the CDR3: TGTGCCAGCAGCTTAGCGGGGCGGTCGGGCACTGAAGCTTTCTTT. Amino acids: CASSLAGRSGTEAFF.

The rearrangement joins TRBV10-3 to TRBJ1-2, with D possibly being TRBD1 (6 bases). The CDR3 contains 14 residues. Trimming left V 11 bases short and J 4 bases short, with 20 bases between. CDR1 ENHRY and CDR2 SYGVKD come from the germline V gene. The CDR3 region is CASTETGASYGYTF. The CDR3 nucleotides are TGTGCCTCCACCGAGACGGGGGCTTCCTATGGCTACACCTTC.

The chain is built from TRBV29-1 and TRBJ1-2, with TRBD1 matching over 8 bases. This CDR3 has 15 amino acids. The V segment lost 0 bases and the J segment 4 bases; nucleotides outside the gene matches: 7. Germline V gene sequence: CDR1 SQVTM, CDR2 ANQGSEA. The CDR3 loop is CSVEDDQGARYGYTF. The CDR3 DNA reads TGCAGCGTTGAAGACGATCAGGGGGCGCGCTATGGCTACACCTTC.

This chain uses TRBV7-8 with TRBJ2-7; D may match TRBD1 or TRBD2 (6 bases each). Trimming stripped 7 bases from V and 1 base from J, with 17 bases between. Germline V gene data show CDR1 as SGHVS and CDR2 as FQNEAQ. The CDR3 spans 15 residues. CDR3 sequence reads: CASTLRDTASYEQYF. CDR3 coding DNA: TGTGCCAGCACCCTGCGGGACACGGCTTCCTACGAGCAGTACTTC.

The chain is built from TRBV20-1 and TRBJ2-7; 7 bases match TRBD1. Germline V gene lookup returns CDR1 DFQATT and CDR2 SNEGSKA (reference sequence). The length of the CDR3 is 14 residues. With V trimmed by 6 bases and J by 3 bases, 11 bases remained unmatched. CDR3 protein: CSALDRESRYEQYF. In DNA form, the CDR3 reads TGCAGTGCGCTAGACAGGGAAAGTCGCTACGAGCAGTACTTC.

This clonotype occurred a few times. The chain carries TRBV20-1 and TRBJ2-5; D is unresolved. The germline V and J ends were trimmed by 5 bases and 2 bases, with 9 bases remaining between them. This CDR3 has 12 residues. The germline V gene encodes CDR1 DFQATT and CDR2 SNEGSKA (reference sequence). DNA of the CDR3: TGCAGTGCTGGGCGTGGGCAAGAGACCCAGTACTTC. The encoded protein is CSAGRGQETQYF.

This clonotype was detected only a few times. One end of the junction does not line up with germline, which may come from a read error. The CDR3 DNA is TGTGCCACCAGCGGAGACCTCTTCGGTGAGCAGTTCTTC. It specifies CATSGDLFGEQFF. The genes are TRBV15 and TRBJ2-1; D unresolved. Germline V lookup: CDR1 LNHNV, CDR2 YYDKDF (reference sequence). This CDR3 region has 13 residues. Supplemented by reference TRBV15 and TRBJ2-1, the full variable domain reads DAMVIQNPRYQVTQFGKPVTLSCSQTLNHNVMYWYQQKSSQAPKLLFHYYDKDFNNEADTPDNFQSRRPNTSFCFLDIRSPGLGDTAMYLCATSGDLFGEQFFGPGTRLTVL.

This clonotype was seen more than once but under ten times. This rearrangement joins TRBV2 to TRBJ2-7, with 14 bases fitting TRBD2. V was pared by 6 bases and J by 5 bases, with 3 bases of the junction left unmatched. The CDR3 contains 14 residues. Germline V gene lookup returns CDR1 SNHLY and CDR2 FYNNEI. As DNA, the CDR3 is TGTGCCAGCAGCCCGGGACTAGCGGGAGACGAGCAGTACTTC. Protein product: CASSPGLAGDEQYF.

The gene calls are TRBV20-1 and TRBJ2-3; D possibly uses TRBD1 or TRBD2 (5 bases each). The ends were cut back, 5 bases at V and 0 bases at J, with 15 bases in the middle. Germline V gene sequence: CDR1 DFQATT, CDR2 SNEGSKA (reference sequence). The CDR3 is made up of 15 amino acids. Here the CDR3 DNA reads TGCAGTGCTCGGGGCCAAGCACGTAGCACAGATACGCAGTATTTT. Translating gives CSARGQARSTDTQYF.

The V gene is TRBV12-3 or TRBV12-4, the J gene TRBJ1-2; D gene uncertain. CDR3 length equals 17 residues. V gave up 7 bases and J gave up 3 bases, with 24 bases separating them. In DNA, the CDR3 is TGTGCCAGCATCGTACCCCCCGACTGGGGAAGGGACTATGGCTACACCTTC. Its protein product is CASIVPPDWGRDYGYTF.

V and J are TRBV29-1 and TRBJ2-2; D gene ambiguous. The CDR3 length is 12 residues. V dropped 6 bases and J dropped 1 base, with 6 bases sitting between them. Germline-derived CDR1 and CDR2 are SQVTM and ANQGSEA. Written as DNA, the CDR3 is TGCAGCGTACCCTTGAACACCGGGGAGCTGTTTTTT. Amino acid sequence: CSVPLNTGELFF.

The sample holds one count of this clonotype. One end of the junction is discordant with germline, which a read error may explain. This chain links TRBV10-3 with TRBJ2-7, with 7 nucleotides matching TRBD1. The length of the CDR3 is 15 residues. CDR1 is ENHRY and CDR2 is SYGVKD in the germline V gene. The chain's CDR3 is CAISELGTETYEQYF. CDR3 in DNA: TGCGCCATCAGTGAACTAGGGACAGAGACATACGAGCAGTACTTC.

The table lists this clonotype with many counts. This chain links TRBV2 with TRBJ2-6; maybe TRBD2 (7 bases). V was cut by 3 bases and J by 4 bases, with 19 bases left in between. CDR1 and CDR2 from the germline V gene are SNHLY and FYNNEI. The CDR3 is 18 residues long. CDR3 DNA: TGTGCCAGCAGTGAGGGGGGGGGGCTTTCAGGGGGGGCCAACGTCCTGACTTTC. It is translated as CASSEGGGLSGGANVLTF.

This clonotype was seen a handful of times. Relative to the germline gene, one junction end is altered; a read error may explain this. CDR3 sequence (DNA): TGCGCCAGCAGCCCAGGACAGAACTATGGCTACACCTTC. It codes for CASSPGQNYGYTF. This rearrangement joins TRBV7-9 to TRBJ1-2, with D tentatively TRBD1 (6 bases). Germline V gene sequence: CDR1 SEHNR, CDR2 FQNEAQ (reference sequence). This CDR3 comprises 13 residues.